These 16 T cell receptor beta chains came from one sample sequenced in a study of T cells in Graves' hyperthyroidism and ophthalmopathy. TCR beta CDR3 sequences were amplified from RNA transcripts. Using the HTBI primer set, a first-round RT-PCR was run on the TCR CDR3. Via MiXCR, TCRdb re-called the multiplex PCR reads, giving one row per CDR3 protein. This sample carries about 520,000 distinct CDR3 sequences, approximately 25% of them seen once, and the ten largest clones take approximately 10%. Sequenced input: blood. The receptors derive from a woman in her twenties or thirties with Graves' ophthalmopathy.

This clonotype was found many times. The J gene is TRBJ1-5, the V gene TRBV6-1; 9 bases map to TRBD1. The J segment lost 5 bases and the V segment lost 3 bases, leaving 8 bases of the junction unmatched. Germline assignment: CDR1 MNHNS and CDR2 SASEGT. CDR3 length equals 16 residues. The CDR3 DNA reads as TGTGCCAGCAGTGAGCTGGACAGGGGTTTTCATCAGCCCCAGCATTTT. Amino acid sequence: CASSELDRGFHQPQHF.

The chain is built from TRBV6-5 and TRBJ2-5; D call uncertain. CDR3 length: 15 amino acids. V was pared by 4 bases and J by 0 bases, with 12 bases between. CDR1 is MNHEY and CDR2 is SVGAGI in the germline V gene. The CDR3 nucleotides read TGTGCCAGCAGTTGGACCGCTACAAACCAAGAGACCCAGTACTTC. Amino acid sequence: CASSWTATNQETQYF.

This clonotype was found many times. The gene calls are TRBV10-3 and TRBJ1-6, with D uncertain. V was trimmed by 6 bases and J by 5 bases, leaving 11 bases between them. CDR3 length: 14 residues. The V gene's germline CDR1 is ENHRY and CDR2 SYGVKD. The CDR3 protein is CAIREAGDNSPLHF. DNA for the CDR3: TGTGCCATCAGAGAGGCAGGAGATAATTCACCCCTCCACTTT.

This chain uses TRBV20-1 with TRBJ2-7; D might be TRBD2 (6 bases). Germline assignment: CDR1 DFQATT and CDR2 SNEGSKA (reference sequence). The ends were cut back, 0 bases at V and 2 bases at J, with 17 bases in the middle. The CDR3 runs to 16 residues. This CDR3 reads CSARDLIAERAYEQYF. The CDR3 DNA reads TGCAGTGCTAGAGATCTTATAGCGGAGAGAGCCTACGAGCAGTACTTC.

This rearrangement joins TRBV9 to TRBJ1-1; the D gene is possibly TRBD1 (5 bases). This CDR3 comprises 17 residues. V gave up 0 bases and J gave up 2 bases, with 17 bases separating them. Germline-derived CDR1 and CDR2 are SGDLS and YYNGEE. The DNA for the CDR3 is TGTGCCAGCAGCGTAGACGGGGCCCCTCCCTCAAACACTGAAGCTTTCTTT. Translated: CASSVDGAPPSNTEAFF.

The rearrangement joins TRBV6-4 to TRBJ2-6, with unresolved D. The CDR3 totals 14 residues. CDR1 is MRHNA, CDR2 SNTAGT, per germline. V dropped 3 bases and J dropped 4 bases, with 7 bases sitting between them. CDR3 nucleotides: TGTGCCAGCAGTGATACCGCAGGGGCCAACGTCCTGACTTTC. Amino acid sequence: CASSDTAGANVLTF.

The chain combines TRBV10-3 with TRBJ2-5; perhaps TRBD1 as D (7 bases). This CDR3 region has 15 residues. Trimming left V 3 bases short and J 2 bases short, with 13 bases between. The V gene's germline CDR1 is ENHRY and CDR2 SYGVKD. In DNA, the CDR3 is TGTGCCATCAGTGACGGAGGGGGCGAACAAGAGACCCAGTACTTC. Translated, it gives CAISDGGGEQETQYF.

This clonotype was counted ten times or more. This chain connects TRBV7-9 to TRBJ2-2; TRBD2 matches at 13 bases. This CDR3 comprises 16 residues. The V gene's germline CDR1 is SEHNR and CDR2 FQNEAQ (reference sequence). V shed 6 bases and J 2 bases; nucleotides not matched to a gene: 3. CDR3 coding DNA: TGTGCCAGCAGACGGACTAGCGGGGGAAACACCGGGGAGCTGTTTTTT. Protein: CASRRTSGGNTGELFF.

The sample holds many counts of this clonotype. V usage is TRBV6-1 and J usage is TRBJ2-7, with 10 positions matching TRBD1. The CDR3 runs 13 residues. Germline CDR1 MNHNS, CDR2 SASEGT. Trimming removed 7 bases from V and 3 bases from J; junction bases left unmatched: 3. CDR3 protein: CASMRTGGYEQYF. The CDR3 DNA follows: TGTGCCAGCATGAGGACAGGGGGCTACGAGCAGTACTTC.

This chain connects TRBV12-3 or TRBV12-4 to TRBJ2-2; 12 bases line up with TRBD2. V shed 3 bases and J 7 bases; nucleotides not matched to a gene: 9. This CDR3 is 17 amino acids long. In nucleotides, the CDR3 is TGTGCCAGCAGTTTCTCCCTAGCGGGGGGGCCTCACGGGGAGCTGTTTTTT. It codes for CASSFSLAGGPHGELFF.

This clonotype was counted only a few times. The rearrangement links TRBV7-9 to TRBJ2-3, with 9 bases identical to TRBD2. From germline, CDR1 is SEHNR and CDR2 FQNEAQ (reference sequence). J gave up 4 bases and V 8 bases, and 4 bases lay outside the gene matches. This CDR3 is built from 13 residues. CDR3 residues: CASQRGAPDTQYF. The CDR3 nucleotides read TGTGCCAGCCAGCGGGGGGCCCCAGATACGCAGTATTTT.

This clonotype was counted a few times. J is TRBJ2-2 and V is TRBV6-5; perhaps D is TRBD1 or TRBD2 (5 bases each). In germline, CDR1 is MNHEY, CDR2 SVGAGI. This CDR3 is built from 14 residues. V was cut by 4 bases and J by 5 bases, with 11 bases left in between. CDR3 DNA: TGTGCCAGCAGTTTCGGGACGTCGACCGGGGAGCTGTTTTTT. It is translated as CASSFGTSTGELFF.

The rearrangement uses TRBV25-1 and TRBJ2-5, with D maybe TRBD2 (6 bases). Looked up from germline, CDR1 is MGHDK and CDR2 is SYGVNS. Deletions cut 3 bases from V and 7 bases from J, with 15 bases between. This CDR3 has 14 residues. The CDR3 sequence is CASSDMRGSLTQYF. CDR3 coding DNA: TGTGCCAGCAGTGATATGCGGGGTTCATTGACCCAGTACTTC.

The chain is built from TRBV28 and TRBJ2-7; D is perhaps TRBD2 (6 bases). This CDR3 region has 14 residues. CDR1 and CDR2 (germline): MDHEN, SYDVKM. V shed 2 bases and J shed 3 bases, with 11 bases lying between them. DNA of the CDR3: TGTGCCAGCAGTTTACCGGCGGGATACTACGAGCAGTACTTC. Encoded protein: CASSLPAGYYEQYF.

This clonotype was seen at least ten times. The chain carries TRBV27 and TRBJ2-5; 8 bases match TRBD1. V was pared by 0 bases and J by 5 bases, with 5 bases of the junction left unmatched. The CDR3 runs to 15 residues. The V gene's germline CDR1 is MNHEY and CDR2 SMNVEV (reference sequence). The CDR3 sequence is CASSLSRQGAETQYF. Here the CDR3 DNA reads TGTGCCAGCAGTTTATCGCGGCAGGGGGCTGAGACCCAGTACTTC.

This clonotype was detected many times. The chain carries TRBV20-1 and TRBJ2-7, with D unclear. The V gene lost 0 bases and the J gene lost 1 base, with 7 bases spanning the gap. The CDR3 length is 13 residues. Germline values: CDR1 DFQATT, CDR2 SNEGSKA (reference sequence). The CDR3 DNA is TGCAGTGCTAGAGATGCGTATTCCTACGAGCAGTACTTC. Its translation is CSARDAYSYEQYF.